A single sample is the source of the 16 T cell receptor beta chains below, sequenced in a study of PD-1 blockade in classical Hodgkin lymphoma. The table came from immunoSEQ multiplex PCR; TCRdb's copy has only in-frame clones and leaves some out. The table has roughly 11,000 clones, approximately 81% seen once. Time point reported: cycle 4 day 1 (C4D1), after less than 7 weeks of nivolumab. In every patient, relapse followed autologous stem cell transplantation, while exposure to brentuximab vedotin differed. PBMCs were thawed, and CD8+ T cells were then isolated from them by magnetic negative selection. The sample here was CD8+ T cells from blood, taken before the fourth cycle of nivolumab. All receptors come from a human donor with classical Hodgkin lymphoma. The donor label of this sample is uncertain.

This clone has only a few counts. This rearrangement joins TRBV19 to TRBJ2-5, with D possibly matching TRBD2 (5 bases). V was pared by 8 bases and J by 0 bases, with 7 bases between. CDR1 and CDR2 (germline): LNHDA, SQIVND (reference sequence). This CDR3 contains 12 residues. CDR3 protein: CASGGHQETQYF. The CDR3 DNA follows: TGTGCCAGTGGAGGCCACCAAGAGACCCAGTACTTC.

The chain carries TRBV28 and TRBJ2-3; 7 bases fit TRBD1. From germline, CDR1 is MDHEN and CDR2 SYDVKM. The length of the CDR3 is 14 residues. V lost 2 bases and J lost 5; bases outside the gene matches: 4. The CDR3 protein is CASSLQTGLDTQYF. DNA for the CDR3: TGTGCCAGCAGTTTACAGACAGGGTTAGATACGCAGTATTTT.

The V gene is TRBV5-4, the J gene TRBJ1-1; maybe TRBD1 (6 bases). The CDR3 totals 14 residues. Deletions cut 4 bases from V and 1 base from J, with 11 bases between. Looked up from germline, CDR1 is SGHNT and CDR2 is YYREEE (reference sequence). Here the CDR3 DNA reads TGTGCCAGCAGCCTACAGACAGGGAACACTGAAGCTTTCTTT. Translated, it gives CASSLQTGNTEAFF.

The CDR3 sequence: CASSRTRYWANTGELFF. CDR3 DNA sequence: TGTGCCAGCAGCCGGACTAGATATTGGGCGAACACCGGGGAGCTGTTTTTT. The chain combines TRBV13 with TRBJ2-2; TRBD2 aligns across 7 bases. J gave up 0 bases and V 5 bases, and 9 bases lay outside the gene matches. CDR1 and CDR2 (germline): PRHDT, FYEKMQ (reference sequence). CDR3 length equals 17 residues.

This clone has a single count. This sequence joins TRBV19 and TRBJ2-7, with D perhaps given as TRBD1 or TRBD2 (5 bases each). Per the germline V gene, CDR1 is LNHDA and CDR2 is SQIVND (reference sequence). This CDR3 is built from 15 residues. V was pared by 4 bases and J by 3 bases, with 16 bases between. In nucleotides, the CDR3 is TGTGCCAGTAGTACTTTTGACGGGACCAACTACGAGCAGTACTTC. Protein sequence: CASSTFDGTNYEQYF.

The chain carries TRBV6-5 and TRBJ1-1; 7 positions match TRBD1. The germline CDR1 and CDR2 sequences are MNHEY and SVGAGI. Trimming removed 2 bases from V and 0 bases from J; junction bases left unmatched: 6. The CDR3 has 16 amino acids. CDR3 sequence (DNA): TGTGCCAGCAGTTACGACAGGGAGGGATTGAACACTGAAGCTTTCTTT. It translates to CASSYDREGLNTEAFF.

The chain combines TRBV29-1 with TRBJ2-7, with 7 positions matching TRBD1. CDR3 size: 13 residues. Germline values: CDR1 SQVTM, CDR2 ANQGSEA. After removal of 6 bases from V and 3 bases from J, the junction contained 8 bases not matched to a gene. CDR3 amino acids: CSVIDRVNYEQYF. CDR3 coding DNA: TGCAGCGTGATAGACAGGGTTAACTACGAGCAGTACTTC.

The gene calls are TRBV4-2 and TRBJ2-7; 8 nucleotides match TRBD2. This CDR3 comprises 19 residues. V trimming: 4 bases; J trimming: 6 bases; junction bases outside the gene matches: 23. The germline V gene encodes CDR1 LGHNA and CDR2 YNFKEQ. The CDR3 reads CASSPGGASWGTRSGEQYF. The CDR3 DNA reads TGTGCCAGCAGCCCCGGGGGGGCCTCGTGGGGGACTCGGAGTGGCGAGCAGTACTTC.

CDR3 loop: CASSTGPGNTIYF. The DNA of the CDR3 is TGTGCCAGTAGTACGGGTCCCGGAAACACCATATATTTT. V and J are TRBV19 and TRBJ1-3; D remains unclear. Trimming cost V 4 bases and J 4 bases, with 8 bases left between them. CDR1 LNHDA and CDR2 SQIVND come from the germline V gene (reference sequence). The CDR3 totals 13 residues.

There are a few counts of this clone. V gene TRBV6-1 combines with J gene TRBJ1-2, with 7 nucleotides matching TRBD1. The CDR3 has 14 residues. Germline-derived CDR1 and CDR2 are MNHNS and SASEGT. J was trimmed by 3 bases and V by 2 bases; bases with no gene match: 3. The CDR3 nucleotides are TGTGCCAGCAGTGAATACAGGGGTGACTATGGCTACACCTTC. Its translation: CASSEYRGDYGYTF.

This chain links TRBV14 with TRBJ2-5; a possible D gene is TRBD2 (6 bases). The CDR3 loop spans 17 amino acids. CDR1 is SGHDN, CDR2 FVKESK, per germline. Trimming left V 1 base short and J 2 bases short, with 17 bases between. The CDR3: CASSQVPDYFPQETQYF. The CDR3 DNA reads as TGTGCCAGCAGCCAAGTCCCGGACTACTTCCCTCAAGAGACCCAGTACTTC.

The chain is built from TRBV7-6 and TRBJ2-5, with D tentatively TRBD2 (6 bases). Trimming took off 0 bases at V and 1 base at J, with 9 bases between the two ends. This CDR3 is 15 amino acids long. Germline V gene lookup returns CDR1 SGHVS and CDR2 FNYEAQ. The chain's CDR3 is CASSLAGGGQETQYF. CDR3 DNA sequence: TGTGCCAGCAGCTTAGCGGGAGGAGGCCAAGAGACCCAGTACTTC. Full variable domain (remainder filled in from reference TRBV7-6 and TRBJ2-5): GAGVSQSPRYKVTKRGQDVALRCDPISGHVSLYWYRQALGQGPEFLTYFNYEAQQDKSGLPNDRFSAERPEGSISTLTIQRTEQRDSAMYRCASSLAGGGQETQYFGPGTRLLVL.

The V gene is TRBV4-3, the J gene TRBJ1-1; 7 nucleotides agree with TRBD1. J lost 8 bases, V lost 6 bases, and 9 bases had no gene match. Germline lookup yields CDR1 LGHNA and CDR2 YSLEER. The CDR3 runs 13 residues. CDR3 bases: TGCGCCAGCAGTACCGTGACAGGGTGGGAAGCTTTCTTT. It codes for CASSTVTGWEAFF.

V is TRBV27 and J is TRBJ2-5; maybe TRBD1 (6 bases). The CDR3 is 12 amino acids. Deletions cut 6 bases from V and 1 base from J, with 6 bases between. Germline V gene sequence: CDR1 MNHEY, CDR2 SMNVEV (reference sequence). CDR3 amino acids: CASRGGQETQYF. The CDR3 coding sequence is TGTGCCAGCAGAGGGGGCCAAGAGACCCAGTACTTC.

This chain connects TRBV30 to TRBJ1-1; TRBD1 matches at 7 bases. With 3 bases clipped from V and 5 bases from J, the junction kept 3 bases outside the gene matches. The germline CDR1 and CDR2 sequences are GTSNPN and SVGIG (reference sequence). The CDR3 totals 12 residues. Written as DNA, the CDR3 is TGTGCCTGGAGCGAACAGGGGACTGAAGCTTTCTTT. As protein: CAWSEQGTEAFF.

CDR3 sequence reads: CASSMDVRGVTEAFF. The CDR3 nucleotides are TGTGCCAGCAGTATGGACGTCCGCGGGGTTACTGAAGCTTTCTTT. The rearrangement joins TRBV28 to TRBJ1-1; D not certain. The CDR3 sequence is 15 residues long. V lost 5 bases, J lost 5 bases, and 18 bases lay in between. Germline V gene lookup returns CDR1 MDHEN and CDR2 SYDVKM.